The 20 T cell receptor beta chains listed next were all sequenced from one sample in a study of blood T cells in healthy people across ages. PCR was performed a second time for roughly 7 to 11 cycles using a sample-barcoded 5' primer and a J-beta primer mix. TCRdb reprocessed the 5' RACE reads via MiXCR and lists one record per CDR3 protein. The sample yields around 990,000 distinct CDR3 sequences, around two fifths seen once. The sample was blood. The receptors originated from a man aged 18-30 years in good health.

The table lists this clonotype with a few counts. The CDR3 sequence is CASSPLDRGAQYF. The CDR3 DNA reads TGTGCCAGCAGTCCACTCGACAGGGGGGCCCAGTACTTC. The chain is built from TRBV27 and TRBJ2-5, with 9 bases that match TRBD1. The ends lost 5 bases at V and 9 bases at J; junction bases unmatched: 7. The CDR3 loop spans 13 amino acids. CDR1 and CDR2 (germline): MNHEY, SMNVEV (reference sequence).

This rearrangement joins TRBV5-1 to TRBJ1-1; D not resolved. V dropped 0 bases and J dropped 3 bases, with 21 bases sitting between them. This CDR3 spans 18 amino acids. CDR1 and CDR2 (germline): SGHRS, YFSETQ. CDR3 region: CASSLEARLAVRDTEAFF. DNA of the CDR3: TGCGCCAGCAGCTTGGAAGCCCGCCTAGCCGTTCGGGACACTGAAGCTTTCTTT.

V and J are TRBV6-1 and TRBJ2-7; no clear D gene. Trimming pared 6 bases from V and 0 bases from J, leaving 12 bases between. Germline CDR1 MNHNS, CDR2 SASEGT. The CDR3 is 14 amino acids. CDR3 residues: CASRPRVNSYEQYF. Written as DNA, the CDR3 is TGTGCCAGCAGACCTAGGGTAAACTCCTACGAGCAGTACTTC.

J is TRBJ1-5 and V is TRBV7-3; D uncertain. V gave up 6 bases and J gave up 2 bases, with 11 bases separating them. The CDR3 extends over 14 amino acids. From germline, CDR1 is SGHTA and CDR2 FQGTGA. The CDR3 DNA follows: TGTGCCAGCAGTTCGGGTCCGGGCAATCAGCCCCAGCATTTT. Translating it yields CASSSGPGNQPQHF.

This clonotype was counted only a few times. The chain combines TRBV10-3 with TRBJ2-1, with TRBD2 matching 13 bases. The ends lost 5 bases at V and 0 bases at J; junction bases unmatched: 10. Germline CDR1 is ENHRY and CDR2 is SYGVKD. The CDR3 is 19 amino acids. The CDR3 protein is CAISRTTSGGDLSYNEQFF. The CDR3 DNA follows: TGTGCCATCAGTCGCACTACTAGCGGGGGGGACCTCTCCTACAATGAGCAGTTCTTC.

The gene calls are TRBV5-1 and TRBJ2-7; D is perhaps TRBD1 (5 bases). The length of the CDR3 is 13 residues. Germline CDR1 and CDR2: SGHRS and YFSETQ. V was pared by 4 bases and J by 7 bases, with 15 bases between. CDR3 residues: CASSTQGSGEQYF. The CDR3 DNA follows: TGCGCCAGCAGCACCCAGGGCTCAGGGGAGCAGTACTTC. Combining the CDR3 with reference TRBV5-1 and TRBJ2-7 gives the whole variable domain KAGVTQTPRYLIKTRGQQVTLSCSPISGHRSVSWYQQTPGQGLQFLFEYFSETQRNKGNFPGRFSGRQFSNSRSEMNVSTLELGDSALYLCASSTQGSGEQYFGPGTRLTVT.

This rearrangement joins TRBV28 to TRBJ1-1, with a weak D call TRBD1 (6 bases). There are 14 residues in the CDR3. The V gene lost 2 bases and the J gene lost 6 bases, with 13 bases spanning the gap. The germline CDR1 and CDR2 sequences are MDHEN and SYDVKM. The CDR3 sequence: CASSLRRGLAEAFF. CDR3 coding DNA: TGTGCCAGCAGTTTACGTAGGGGGTTAGCTGAAGCTTTCTTT.

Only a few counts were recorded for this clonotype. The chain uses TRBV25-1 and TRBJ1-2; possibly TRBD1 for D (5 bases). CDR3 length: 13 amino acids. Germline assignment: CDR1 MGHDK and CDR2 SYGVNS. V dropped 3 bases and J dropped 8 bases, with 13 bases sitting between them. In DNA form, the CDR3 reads TGTGCCAGCAGTGACCCAGGGTTAGAGGGCTACACCTTC. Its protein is CASSDPGLEGYTF.

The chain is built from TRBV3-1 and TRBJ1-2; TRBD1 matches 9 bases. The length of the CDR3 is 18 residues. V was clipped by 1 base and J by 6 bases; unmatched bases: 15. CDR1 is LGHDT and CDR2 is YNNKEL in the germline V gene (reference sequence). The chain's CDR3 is CASSQGRTGAKGVDGYTF. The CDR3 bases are TGTGCCAGCAGCCAAGGCCGGACAGGGGCTAAAGGTGTCGATGGCTACACCTTC.

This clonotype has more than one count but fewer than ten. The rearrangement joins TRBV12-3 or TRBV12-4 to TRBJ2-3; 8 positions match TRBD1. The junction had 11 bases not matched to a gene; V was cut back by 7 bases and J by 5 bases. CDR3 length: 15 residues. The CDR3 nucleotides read TGTGCCAGCACGACTGACAGGGGCGGTCGAGATACGCAGTATTTT. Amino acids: CASTTDRGGRDTQYF.

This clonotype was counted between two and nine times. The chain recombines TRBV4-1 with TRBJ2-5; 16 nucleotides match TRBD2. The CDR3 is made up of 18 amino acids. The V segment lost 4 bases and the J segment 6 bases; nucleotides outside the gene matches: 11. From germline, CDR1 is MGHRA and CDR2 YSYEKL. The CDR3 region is CASSRTGTSGGAYQTQYF. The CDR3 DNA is TGCGCCAGCAGCCGGACCGGGACTAGCGGGGGGGCTTACCAGACCCAGTACTTC.

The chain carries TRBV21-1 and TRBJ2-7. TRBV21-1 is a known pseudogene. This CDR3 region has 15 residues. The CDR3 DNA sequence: TGTGCCAGCAGCAAAGTAGTGTATCACTCCTACGAGCAGTACTTC. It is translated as CASSKVVYHSYEQYF.

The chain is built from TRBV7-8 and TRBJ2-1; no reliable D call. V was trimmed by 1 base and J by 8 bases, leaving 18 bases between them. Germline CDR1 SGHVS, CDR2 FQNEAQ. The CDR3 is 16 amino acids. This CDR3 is CASSLGVLSRGHEQFF. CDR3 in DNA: TGTGCCAGCAGCTTAGGGGTCCTCAGCCGCGGCCATGAGCAGTTCTTC.

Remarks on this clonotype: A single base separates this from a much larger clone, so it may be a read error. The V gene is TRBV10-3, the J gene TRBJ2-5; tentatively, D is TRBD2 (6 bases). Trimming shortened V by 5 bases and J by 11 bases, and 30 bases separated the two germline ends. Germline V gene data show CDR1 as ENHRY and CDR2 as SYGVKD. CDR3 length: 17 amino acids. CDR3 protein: CAISPRGSERSYNEQYF. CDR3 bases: TGTGCCATCAGTCCCCGGGGGAGCGAGCGGTCATACAATGAGCAGTACTTC.

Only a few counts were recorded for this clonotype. The CDR3 DNA follows: TGTGCCACCAGTGACTCGGGACACAACACAGATACGCAGTATTTT. Translating gives CATSDSGHNTDTQYF. The genes are TRBV24-1 and TRBJ2-3; D might be TRBD1 (6 bases). CDR3 length: 15 residues. Deletions cut 4 bases from V and 2 bases from J, with 12 bases between. CDR1 is KGHDR, CDR2 SFDVKD, per germline.

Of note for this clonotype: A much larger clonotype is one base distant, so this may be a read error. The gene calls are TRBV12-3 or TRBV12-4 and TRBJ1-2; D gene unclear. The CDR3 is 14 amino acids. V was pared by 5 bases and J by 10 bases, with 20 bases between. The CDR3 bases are TGTGCCAGCAGTGCCGACACGGCGCCTTTGGACTACACCTTC. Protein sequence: CASSADTAPLDYTF.

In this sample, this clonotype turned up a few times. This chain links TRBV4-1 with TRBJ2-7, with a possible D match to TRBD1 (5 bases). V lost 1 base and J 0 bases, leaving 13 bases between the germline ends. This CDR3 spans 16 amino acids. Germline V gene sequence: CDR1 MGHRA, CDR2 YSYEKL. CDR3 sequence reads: CASSQGLQEYSYEQYF. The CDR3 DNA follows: TGCGCCAGCAGCCAAGGATTACAGGAATACTCCTACGAGCAGTACTTC.

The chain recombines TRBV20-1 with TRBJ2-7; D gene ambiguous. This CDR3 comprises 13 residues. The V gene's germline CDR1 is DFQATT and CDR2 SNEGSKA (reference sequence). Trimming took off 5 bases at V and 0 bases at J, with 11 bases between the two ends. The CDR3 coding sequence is TGCAGTGCTTATAGTGGAAGCTCCTACGAGCAGTACTTC. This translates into CSAYSGSSYEQYF.

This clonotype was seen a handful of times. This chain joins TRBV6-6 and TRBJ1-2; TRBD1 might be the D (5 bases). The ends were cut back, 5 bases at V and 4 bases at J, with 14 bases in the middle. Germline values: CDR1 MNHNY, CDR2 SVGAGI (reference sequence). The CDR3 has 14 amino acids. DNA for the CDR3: TGTGCCAGCAGTCTAAATCAGGGTGGCTATGGCTACACCTTC. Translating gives CASSLNQGGYGYTF.

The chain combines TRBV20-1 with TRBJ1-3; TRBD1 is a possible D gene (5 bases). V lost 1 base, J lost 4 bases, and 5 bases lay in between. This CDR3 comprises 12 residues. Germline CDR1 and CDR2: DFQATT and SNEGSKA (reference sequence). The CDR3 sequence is CSARAGGNTIYF. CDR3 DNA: TGCAGTGCTAGAGCAGGGGGAAACACCATATATTTT.